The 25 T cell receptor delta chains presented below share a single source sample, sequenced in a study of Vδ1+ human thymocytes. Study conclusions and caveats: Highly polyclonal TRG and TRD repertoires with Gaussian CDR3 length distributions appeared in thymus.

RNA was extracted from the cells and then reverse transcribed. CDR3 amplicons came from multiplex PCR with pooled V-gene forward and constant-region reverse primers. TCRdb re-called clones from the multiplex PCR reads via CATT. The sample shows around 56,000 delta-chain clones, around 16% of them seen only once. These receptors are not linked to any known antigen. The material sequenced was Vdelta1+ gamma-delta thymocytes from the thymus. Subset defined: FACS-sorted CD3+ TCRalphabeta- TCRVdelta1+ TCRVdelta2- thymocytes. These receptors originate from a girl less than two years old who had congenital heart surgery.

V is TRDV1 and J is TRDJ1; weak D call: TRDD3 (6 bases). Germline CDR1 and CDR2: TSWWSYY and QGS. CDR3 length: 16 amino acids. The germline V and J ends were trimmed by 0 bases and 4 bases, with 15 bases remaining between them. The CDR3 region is CALGELTLGGFDKLIF. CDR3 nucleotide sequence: TGTGCTCTTGGGGAACTAACCCTTGGGGGTTTCGATAAACTCATCTTT.

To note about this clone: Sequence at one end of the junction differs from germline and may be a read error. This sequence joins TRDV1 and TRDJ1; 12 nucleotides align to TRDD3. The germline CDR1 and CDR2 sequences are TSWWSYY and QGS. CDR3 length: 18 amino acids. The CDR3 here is CALGEPILLGDTTDKLIF. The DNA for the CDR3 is TGTGCCCTTGGGGAACCTATCCTACTGGGGGATACCACCGATAAACTCATCTTT.

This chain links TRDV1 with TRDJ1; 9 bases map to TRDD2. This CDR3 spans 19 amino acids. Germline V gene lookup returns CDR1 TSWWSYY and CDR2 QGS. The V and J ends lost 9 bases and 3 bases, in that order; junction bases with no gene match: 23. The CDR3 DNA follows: TGTGCTCTCGCCGCGACCTTCCTACGAGCTGGGGATAGTGCCGATAAACTCATCTTT. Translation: CALAATFLRAGDSADKLIF.

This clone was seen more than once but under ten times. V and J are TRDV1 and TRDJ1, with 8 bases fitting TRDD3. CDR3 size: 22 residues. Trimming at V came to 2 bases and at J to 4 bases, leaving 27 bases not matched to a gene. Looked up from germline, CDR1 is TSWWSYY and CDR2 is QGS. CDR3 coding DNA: TGTGCTCTTGGGGAAAGGACTCACACGACGGGATACGCCATAACGCAAGTCGATAAACTCATCTTT. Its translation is CALGERTHTTGYAITQVDKLIF.

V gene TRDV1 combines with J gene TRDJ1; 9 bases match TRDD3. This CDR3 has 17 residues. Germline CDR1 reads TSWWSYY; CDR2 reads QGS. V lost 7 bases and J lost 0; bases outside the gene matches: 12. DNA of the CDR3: TGTGCTCTTGAGACGATGGGGGATAAATCGTACACCGATAAACTCATCTTT. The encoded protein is CALETMGDKSYTDKLIF.

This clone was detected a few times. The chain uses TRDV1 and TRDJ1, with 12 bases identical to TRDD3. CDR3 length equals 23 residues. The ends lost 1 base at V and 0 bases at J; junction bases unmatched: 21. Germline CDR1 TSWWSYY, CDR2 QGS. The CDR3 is CALGERSRHPYWGIPPYTDKLIF. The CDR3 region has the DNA TGTGCTCTTGGGGAACGGTCGAGACACCCTTACTGGGGGATACCCCCTTACACCGATAAACTCATCTTT.

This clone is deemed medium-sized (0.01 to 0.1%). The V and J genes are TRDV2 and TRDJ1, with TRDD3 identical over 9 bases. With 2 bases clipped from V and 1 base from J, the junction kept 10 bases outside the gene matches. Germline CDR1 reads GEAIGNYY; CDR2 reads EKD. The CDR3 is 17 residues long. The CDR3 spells CACDSSSYWGTTDKLIF. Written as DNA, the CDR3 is TGTGCCTGTGACAGCTCCTCGTACTGGGGGACCACCGATAAACTCATCTTT.

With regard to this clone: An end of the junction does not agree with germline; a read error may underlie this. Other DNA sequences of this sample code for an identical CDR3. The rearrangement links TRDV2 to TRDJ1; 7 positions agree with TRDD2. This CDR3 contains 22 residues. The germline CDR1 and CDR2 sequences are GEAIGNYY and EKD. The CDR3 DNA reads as TGTGCCTGCGACACCGTAGAGACCCTACCATTCCTACATAGGAGGATAACCGATAAACTCATCTTT. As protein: CACDTVETLPFLHRRITDKLIF.

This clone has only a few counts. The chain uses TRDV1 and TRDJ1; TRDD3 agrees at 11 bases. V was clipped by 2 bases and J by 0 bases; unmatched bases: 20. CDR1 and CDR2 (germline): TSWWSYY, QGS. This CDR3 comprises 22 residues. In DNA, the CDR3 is TGTGCTCTTGGGGAATCTCCTTTTTCGGGATTCTGGGGGATACAGTACACCGATAAACTCATCTTT. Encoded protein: CALGESPFSGFWGIQYTDKLIF.

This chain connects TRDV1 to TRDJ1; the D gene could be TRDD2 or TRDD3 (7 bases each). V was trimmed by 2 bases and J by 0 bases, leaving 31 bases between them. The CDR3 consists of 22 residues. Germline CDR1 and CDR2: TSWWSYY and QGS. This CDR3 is CALGEFPTDCTGAPHYTDKLIF. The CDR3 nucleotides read TGTGCTCTTGGGGAATTTCCTACAGACTGTACTGGGGCCCCCCACTACACCGATAAACTCATCTTT.

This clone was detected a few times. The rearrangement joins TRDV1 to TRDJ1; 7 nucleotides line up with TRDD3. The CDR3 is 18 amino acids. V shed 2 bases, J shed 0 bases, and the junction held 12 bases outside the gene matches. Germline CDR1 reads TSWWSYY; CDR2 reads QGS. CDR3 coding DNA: TGTGCTCTTGGGGAAGGGCGGGTCCTTCTGGGGGACACCGATAAACTCATCTTT. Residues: CALGEGRVLLGDTDKLIF.

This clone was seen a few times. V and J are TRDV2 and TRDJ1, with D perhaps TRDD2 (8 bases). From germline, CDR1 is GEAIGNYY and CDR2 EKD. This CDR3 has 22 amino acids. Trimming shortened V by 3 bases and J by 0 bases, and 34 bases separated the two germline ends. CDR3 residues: CACDASSGLPSLAWGYTDKLIF. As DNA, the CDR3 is TGTGCCTGTGACGCCTCATCAGGCCTTCCTAGTCTGGCCTGGGGGTACACCGATAAACTCATCTTT.

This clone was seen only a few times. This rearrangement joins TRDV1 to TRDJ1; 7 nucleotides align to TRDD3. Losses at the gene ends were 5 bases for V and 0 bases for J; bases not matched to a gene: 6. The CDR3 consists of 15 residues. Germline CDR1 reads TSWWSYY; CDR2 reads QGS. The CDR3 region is CALGTLGGDTDKLIF. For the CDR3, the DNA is TGTGCTCTTGGGACCCTGGGGGGTGACACCGATAAACTCATCTTT.

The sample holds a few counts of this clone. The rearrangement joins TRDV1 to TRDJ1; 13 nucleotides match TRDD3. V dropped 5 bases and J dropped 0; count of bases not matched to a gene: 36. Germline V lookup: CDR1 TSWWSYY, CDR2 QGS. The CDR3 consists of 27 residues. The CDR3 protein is CALGPLLSPSLPTPYWGIRPYTDKLIF. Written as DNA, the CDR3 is TGTGCTCTTGGGCCCCTACTAAGCCCCTCTCTTCCTACTCCGTACTGGGGGATACGGCCATACACCGATAAACTCATCTTT.

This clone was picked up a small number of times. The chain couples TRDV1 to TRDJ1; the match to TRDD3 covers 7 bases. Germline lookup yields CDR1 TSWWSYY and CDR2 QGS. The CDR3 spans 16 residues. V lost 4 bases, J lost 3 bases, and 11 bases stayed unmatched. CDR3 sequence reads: CALGGRRGDRSDKLIF. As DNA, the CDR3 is TGTGCTCTTGGGGGACGCCGAGGGGATAGGTCCGATAAACTCATCTTT.

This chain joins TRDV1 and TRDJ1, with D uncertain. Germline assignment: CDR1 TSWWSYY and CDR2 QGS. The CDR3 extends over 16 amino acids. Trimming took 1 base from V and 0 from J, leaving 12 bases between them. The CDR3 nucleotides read TGTGCTCTTGGGGAACAGCAGATGCTGGACACCGATAAACTCATCTTT. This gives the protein CALGEQQMLDTDKLIF.

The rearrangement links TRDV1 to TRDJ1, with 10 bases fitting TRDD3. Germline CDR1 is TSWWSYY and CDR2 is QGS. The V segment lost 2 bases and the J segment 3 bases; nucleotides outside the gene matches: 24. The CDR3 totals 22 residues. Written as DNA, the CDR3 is TGTGCTCTTGGGGAAACTAGGCCTTCCTGGCTACTGGGGGATTCGGGCCCCGATAAACTCATCTTT. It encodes CALGETRPSWLLGDSGPDKLIF.

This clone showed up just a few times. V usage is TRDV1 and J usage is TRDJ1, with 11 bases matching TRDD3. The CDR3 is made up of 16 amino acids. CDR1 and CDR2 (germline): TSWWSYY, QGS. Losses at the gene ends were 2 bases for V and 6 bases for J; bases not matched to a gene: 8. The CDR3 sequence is CALGESILLGDNKLIF. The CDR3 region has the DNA TGTGCTCTTGGGGAATCAATCTTACTGGGGGATAATAAACTCATCTTT.

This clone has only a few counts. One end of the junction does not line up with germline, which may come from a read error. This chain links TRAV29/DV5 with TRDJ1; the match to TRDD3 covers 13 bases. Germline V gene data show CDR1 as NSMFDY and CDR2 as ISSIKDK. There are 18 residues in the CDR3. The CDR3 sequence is CAAIIPTTGGYGTDKLTF. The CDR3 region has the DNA TGTGCAGCAATAATACCTACTACTGGGGGATACGGGACCGATAAACTCACCTTT.

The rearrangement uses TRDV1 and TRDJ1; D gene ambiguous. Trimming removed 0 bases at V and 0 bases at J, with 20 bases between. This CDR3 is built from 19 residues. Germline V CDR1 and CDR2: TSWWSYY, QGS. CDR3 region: CALGELGASSISYTDKLIF. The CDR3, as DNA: TGTGCTCTTGGGGAACTAGGGGCCTCGAGCATTTCGTACACCGATAAACTCATCTTT.

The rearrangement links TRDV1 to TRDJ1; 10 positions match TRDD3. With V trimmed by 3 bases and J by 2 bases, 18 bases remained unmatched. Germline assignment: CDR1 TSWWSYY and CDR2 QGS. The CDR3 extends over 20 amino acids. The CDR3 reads CALGEAFPRSVLGDTDKLIF. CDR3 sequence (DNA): TGTGCTCTTGGGGAGGCCTTCCCGAGGAGCGTACTGGGGGATACCGATAAACTCATCTTT.

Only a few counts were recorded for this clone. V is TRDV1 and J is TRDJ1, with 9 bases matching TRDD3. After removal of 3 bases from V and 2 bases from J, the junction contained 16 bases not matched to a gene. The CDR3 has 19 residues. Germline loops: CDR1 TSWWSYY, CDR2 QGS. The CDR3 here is CALGEPSLLGDRGTDKLIF. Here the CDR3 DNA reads TGTGCTCTTGGGGAGCCCTCCCTACTGGGGGACAGGGGGACCGATAAACTCATCTTT.

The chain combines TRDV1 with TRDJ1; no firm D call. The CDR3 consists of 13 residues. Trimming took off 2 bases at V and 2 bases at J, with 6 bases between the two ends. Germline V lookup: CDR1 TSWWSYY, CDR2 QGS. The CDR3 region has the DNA TGTGCTCTTGGGGAAAAATTTACCGATAAACTCATCTTT. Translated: CALGEKFTDKLIF.

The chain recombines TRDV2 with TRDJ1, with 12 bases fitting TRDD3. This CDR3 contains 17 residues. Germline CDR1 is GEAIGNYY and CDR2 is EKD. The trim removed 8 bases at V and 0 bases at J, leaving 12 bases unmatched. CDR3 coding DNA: TGTGCCTCCCCTGGGGGATACGCGAGGGGGTACACCGATAAACTCATCTTT. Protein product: CASPGGYARGYTDKLIF.

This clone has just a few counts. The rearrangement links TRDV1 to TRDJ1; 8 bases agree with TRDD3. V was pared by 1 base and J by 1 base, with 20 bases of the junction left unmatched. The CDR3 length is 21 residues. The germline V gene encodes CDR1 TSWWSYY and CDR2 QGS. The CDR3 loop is CALGEPLSEAEGIPITDKLIF. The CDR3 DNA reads TGTGCTCTTGGGGAACCACTGAGTGAAGCAGAGGGGATACCGATCACCGATAAACTCATCTTT.